The 8 T cell receptor beta chains presented below share a single source sample, sequenced in a study of cytomegalovirus exposure and HLA in healthy donors. Primers included in the PCR were 60 Vbeta and 13 Jbeta primers. Sequencing was performed with immunoSEQ multiplex PCR; in TCRdb, only in-frame clones are kept and a portion is missing. Of some 99,000 clones in the sample, roughly 76% were seen once. Sequencing input: PBMCs. These receptors were obtained from a woman between 45 and 65 years old in good health and CMV-seropositive.

The rearrangement links TRBV6-1 to TRBJ1-4, with 9 bases that match TRBD1. J gave up 8 bases and V 7 bases, and 11 bases lay outside the gene matches. Germline V gives CDR1 MNHNS, CDR2 SASEGT. The CDR3 covers 15 residues. The CDR3 here is CASTPFTGGGEKLFF. The CDR3 DNA is TGTGCCAGCACGCCATTCACAGGGGGCGGCGAAAAACTGTTTTTT.

The chain uses TRBV7-9 and TRBJ2-7, with D unclear. Germline V CDR1 and CDR2: SEHNR, FQNEAQ (reference sequence). V was cut by 3 bases and J by 6 bases, with 9 bases left in between. The CDR3 spans 12 residues. The CDR3, as DNA: TGTGCCAGCAGCTTCGGATCGGGCGAGCAGTACTTC. Translation gives CASSFGSGEQYF.

CDR3 nucleotide sequence: TGTGCCAGCAGACCCGGGGGGGATGGGGGAGATACGCAGTATTTT. Its translation: CASRPGGDGGDTQYF. The chain is built from TRBV7-8 and TRBJ2-3; the match to TRBD2 covers 8 bases. CDR1 is SGHVS and CDR2 is FQNEAQ in the germline V gene. The CDR3 is made up of 15 amino acids. After removal of 6 bases from V and 5 bases from J, the junction contained 10 bases not matched to a gene.

With regard to this clone: One junction end does not reproduce the germline sequence, and a read error may be involved. Other DNA sequences within the sample encode an identical CDR3. The rearrangement joins TRBV5-1 to TRBJ2-6; D may be TRBD1 (5 bases). Germline CDR1 reads SGHRS; CDR2 reads YFSETQ. This CDR3 has 15 amino acids. This CDR3 reads CASSLVSSGANGLTF. The DNA of the CDR3 is TGCGCCAGCAGCTTGGTGAGCTCTGGGGCCAACGGCCTGACTTTC.

The chain employs TRBV19 and TRBJ2-5; D may be TRBD1 (5 bases). CDR1 and CDR2 (germline): LNHDA, SQIVND (reference sequence). Trimming removed 4 bases at V and 3 bases at J, with 9 bases between. This CDR3 region has 13 residues. The CDR3 sequence: CASSTDREETQYF. The CDR3 nucleotides read TGTGCCAGTAGTACCGACAGAGAAGAGACCCAGTACTTC.

The chain couples TRBV19 to TRBJ1-6, with D perhaps matching TRBD1 (5 bases). Germline V lookup: CDR1 LNHDA, CDR2 SQIVND (reference sequence). Trimming removed 5 bases at V and 7 bases at J, with 15 bases between. CDR3 length: 15 amino acids. The CDR3 region has the DNA TGTGCCAGTAGTGCGACAGCGAATTACAATTCACCCCTCCACTTT. Amino acids: CASSATANYNSPLHF.

This clone was picked up one time. V and J are TRBV2 and TRBJ2-5; tentatively, D is TRBD2 (6 bases). CDR1 and CDR2 (germline): SNHLY, FYNNEI. V was shortened by 7 bases and J by 2 bases, with 14 bases between the two germline ends. This CDR3 is 14 amino acids long. CDR3 DNA: TGTGCCAGCAATGGCCTTCGGGGGCAAGAGACCCAGTACTTC. It yields the protein CASNGLRGQETQYF.

The J gene is TRBJ2-1, the V gene TRBV4-3; 16 nucleotides match TRBD2. The CDR3 extends over 18 amino acids. Germline CDR1 LGHNA, CDR2 YSLEER. Losses at the gene ends were 0 bases for V and 4 bases for J; bases not matched to a gene: 3. The CDR3 DNA reads as TGCGCCAGCAGCCAAGATACGGGACTAGCGGGGGGGTACAATGAGCAGTTCTTC. It yields the protein CASSQDTGLAGGYNEQFF.